The entry below gives a single T cell receptor (beta chain) sequence along with its context. The antigen it binds to is not known. Per-nucleotide qualities are absent, and no much larger clonotype sits a single base away. TCR CDR3 regions were amplified from genomic DNA by multiplex PCR using the deep immunoSEQ assay. Genomic DNA extracted from each cell subset was distributed evenly over all wells of several immunoSEQ 96-well plates, and each plate served as one replicate. For sorted subsets, each replicate PCR was loaded with roughly 200 ng genomic DNA, equivalent to about 30,000 T cell genomes. The purified libraries were quantified using a Qubit 3.0 fluorometer, sized with a Bioanalyzer 2100, and then quantified again using the KAPA Library Quantification kit. Each immunoSEQ 96-well plate was sequenced on its own single-read 150-cycle Illumina NextSeq 550 flow cell. The paper's processing steps were these. Because the immunoSEQ output included only junctional sequences and no quality scores, the filtering could not be the same as the filtering used for full-length reads. To assign V/J genes and CDR3, sequences were annotated using PyIR, a Python wrapper for IgBLAST v1.9, with IMGT germline references. Reads with weak V/J assignments (E-value above 1e-6), missing CDR3, stop codons, out-of-frame junctions, or ambiguous translated residues were removed. A V3J clonotype was defined by an identical inferred V gene, J gene, and CDR3 amino acid sequence. The percentage overlap between two repertoires was calculated by dividing the number of shared unique clonotypes by the size of the smaller repertoire. Richness of each repertoire was evaluated using RTK rarefaction, the Chao1 estimator, and Recon v2.1 estimates of unobserved clonotypes. For all TCRbeta clonotypes obtained by the gDNA method from a few donors, generation probabilities were computed with OLGA. As stored in TCRdb, this immuneACCESS dataset retains in-frame rearrangements with V and J assigned. A fraction of the clones does not appear; measured against another copy, unresolved V genes explain less than half of the discrepancy, and the remainder lacks a known reason. V, J and clone size are those of that table, while D and trimming were read from the DNA. The sample table records about 2 million clones; approximately 95% of these occur just once. The ten largest make up around 1.2% of the sample.

The data derive from a study of shared clonotypes between healthy human individuals (dated by TCRdb to 2019 to 2021). Broadly, across the study: Three men and two women, aged 18 to 49 years, made up the cohort. For each donor, CD4 naive and CD4 memory were each run on three plates, CD8 naive on two plates, and CD8 memory on one plate. The study deeply sequenced blood TCR repertoires of five healthy adults to estimate repertoire size and the extent of clonotype sharing between individuals. Different laboratories and diverse techniques were used to prepare libraries and sequence TCR repertoires, to increase sequencing depth and limit assay-specific biases. Leukapheresis yielded between about 0.8 and 8.9 billion PBMCs per donor.

Findings and caveats that apply to the study as a whole: Only blood was sampled, and tissue TCR repertoires likely differ from those in blood. Compared with non-shared clonotypes, the clonotypes found in all four sorted-subset donors had higher generation probabilities. Incomplete sequencing was indicated by rarefaction of sorted-subset datasets, despite the large sequencing depth. Naive subsets generally had larger estimated clonotype richness than memory subsets did. Sharing across a handful of donors was observed for 4.5% to 6.5% of naive CD4, 3% to 3.5% of naive CD8, roughly 2.3% of memory CD4, and around 0.4% of memory CD8 clonotypes. Pairwise subsampling led to the expectation that sequencing depth would affect the degree of clonotype sharing among donors. The small number of donors limited the genetic and exposure-history diversity represented.

CDR1 SGHVS and CDR2 FQNEAQ were looked up in the germline V gene. CDR3 length: 18 amino acids, cysteine to phenylalanine. Only the CDR3 region is kept as DNA, spanning 54 bases read in frame from base 1. Trimming accounts for 0 bases at V and 10 bases at J, while the number of junction bases matched to no gene is 11. CD8 naive samples were CD45RO-negative cells positively selected for CCR7, giving a CD45RA+CCR7+ population that excluded TemRA cells. The donors were healthy, HIV-negative adults who had no recently reported acute infections or vaccinations. Every donor was a Caucasian adult living in Nashville, Tennessee, USA. Blood was obtained by leukapheresis, after which PBMCs were separated by Ficoll-Histopaque density gradient centrifugation and cryopreserved in liquid nitrogen vapor phase. Analytical flow cytometry was used to check the purity and quantity of each magnetically sorted T cell population. From each sorted fraction, genomic DNA was isolated and quantified by UV absorbance on a Nanodrop 2000c.

This chain joins TRBV7-8 to TRBJ2-1; 14 bases in the middle match TRBD2. Specimen: naive CD8+ T cells sorted from blood. The cell subset or site label on this specimen signifies: CD45RA+CCR7+. The TCR comes from a man aged 18 to 29 in good health. The CDR3 amino acid sequence is: CASSLARLAGGLGIEQFF. The sequenced DNA: TGTGCCAGCAGCTTAGCTCGACTAGCGGGGGGGCTAGGGATAGAGCAGTTCTTC.